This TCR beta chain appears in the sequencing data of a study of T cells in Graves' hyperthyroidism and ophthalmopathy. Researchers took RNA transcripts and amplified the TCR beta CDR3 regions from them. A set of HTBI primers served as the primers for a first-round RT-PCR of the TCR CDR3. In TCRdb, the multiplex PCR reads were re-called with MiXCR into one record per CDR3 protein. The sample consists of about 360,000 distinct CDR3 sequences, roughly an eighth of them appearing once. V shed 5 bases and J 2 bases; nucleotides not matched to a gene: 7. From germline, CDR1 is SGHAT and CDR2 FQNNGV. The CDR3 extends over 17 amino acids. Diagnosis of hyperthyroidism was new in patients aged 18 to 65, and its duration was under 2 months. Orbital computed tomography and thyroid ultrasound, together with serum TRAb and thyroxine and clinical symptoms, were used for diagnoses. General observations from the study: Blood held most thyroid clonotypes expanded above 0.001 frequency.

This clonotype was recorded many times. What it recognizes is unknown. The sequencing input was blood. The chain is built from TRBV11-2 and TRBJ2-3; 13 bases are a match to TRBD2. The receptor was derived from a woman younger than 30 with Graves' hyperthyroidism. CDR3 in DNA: TGTGCCAGCAGCATACTAGCGGGAGGGGGGACCACAGATACGCAGTATTTT. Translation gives CASSILAGGGTTDTQYF.